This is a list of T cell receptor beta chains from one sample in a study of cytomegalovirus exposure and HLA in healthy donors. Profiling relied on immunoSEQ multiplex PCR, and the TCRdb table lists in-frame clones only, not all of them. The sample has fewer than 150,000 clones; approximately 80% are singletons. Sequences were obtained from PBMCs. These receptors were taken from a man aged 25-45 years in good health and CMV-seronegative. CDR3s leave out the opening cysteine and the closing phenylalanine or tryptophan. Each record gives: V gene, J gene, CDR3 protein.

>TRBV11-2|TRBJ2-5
ASSAQGGGETQY
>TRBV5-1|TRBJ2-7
ASSLEVRGPYEQY
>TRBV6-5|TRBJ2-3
ASSTSGRPPDTQY
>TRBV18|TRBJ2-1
ASSHRDRAHNEQF
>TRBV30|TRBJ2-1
AWSVPGGPEQF
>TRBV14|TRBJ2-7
ASSNTYEQY
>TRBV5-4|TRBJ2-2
ASSLMAGGNTGELF
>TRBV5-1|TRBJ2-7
ASSPTLESYEQY
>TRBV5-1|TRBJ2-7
ASSLGSGRALYEQY
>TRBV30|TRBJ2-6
AWSGPAGVVSGANVLT
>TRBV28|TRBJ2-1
ASSFIGTSGRSHNEQF
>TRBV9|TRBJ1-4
ASSVGRQGATNEKLF
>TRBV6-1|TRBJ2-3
ASSGLAGAIPSTDTQY
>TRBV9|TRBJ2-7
ASSVASSGPYYEQY
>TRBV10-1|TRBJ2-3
ASSPTVGAQY
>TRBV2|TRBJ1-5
ASSPDINQPQH
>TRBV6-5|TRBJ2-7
ASRDYLGGAYEQY
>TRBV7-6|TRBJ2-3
ASSRSGRTLTDTQY
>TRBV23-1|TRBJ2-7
ASSHSRVRGAGSYEQY
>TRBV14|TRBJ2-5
ASSQGLAGAETQY